This T cell receptor beta chain originates from a study of immune characterization of retroperitoneal liposarcoma. This clonotype was observed a few times. In TCRdb, the PCR reads were re-called with MiXCR into one record per CDR3 protein. The sample has a few thousand distinct CDR3 sequences; roughly 45% are singletons. CDR3 size: 15 residues. Trimming cost V 6 bases and J 2 bases; bases outside gene matches: 7. Per germline, CDR1 MNHNS and CDR2 SASEGT. Input material: tumor tissue. The source is a male donor with retroperitoneal liposarcoma. The chain joins TRBV6-1 to TRBJ2-3, with 8 bases lining up with TRBD2. This CDR3 reads CASRGGAGATDTQYF. CDR3 DNA: TGTGCCAGCAGGGGTGGAGCGGGAGCCACAGATACGCAGTATTTT.